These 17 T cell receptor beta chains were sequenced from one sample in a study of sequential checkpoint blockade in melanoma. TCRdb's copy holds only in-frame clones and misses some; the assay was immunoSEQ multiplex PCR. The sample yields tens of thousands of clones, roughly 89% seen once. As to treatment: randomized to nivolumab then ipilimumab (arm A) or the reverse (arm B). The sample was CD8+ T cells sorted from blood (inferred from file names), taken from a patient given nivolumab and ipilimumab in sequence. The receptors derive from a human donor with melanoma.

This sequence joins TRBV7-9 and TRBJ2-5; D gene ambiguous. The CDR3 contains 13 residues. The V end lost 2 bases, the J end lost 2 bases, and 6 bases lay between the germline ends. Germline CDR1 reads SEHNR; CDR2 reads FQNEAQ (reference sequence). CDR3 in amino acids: CASSLYLQETQYF. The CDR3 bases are TGTGCCAGCAGCTTATACTTACAAGAGACCCAGTACTTC.

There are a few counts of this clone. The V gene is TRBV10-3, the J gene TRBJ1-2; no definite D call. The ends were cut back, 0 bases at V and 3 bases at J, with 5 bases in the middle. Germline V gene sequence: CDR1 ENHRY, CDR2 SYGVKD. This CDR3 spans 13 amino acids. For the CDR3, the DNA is TGTGCCATCAGTGAGTCTAGCCACTATGGCTACACCTTC. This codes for CAISESSHYGYTF.

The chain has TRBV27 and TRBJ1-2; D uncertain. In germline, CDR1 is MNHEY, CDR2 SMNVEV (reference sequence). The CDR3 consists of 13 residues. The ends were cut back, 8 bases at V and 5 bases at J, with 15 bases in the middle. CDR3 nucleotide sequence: TGTGCCAGCGCACTATCGGGGTCTTATGGCTACACCTTC. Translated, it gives CASALSGSYGYTF.

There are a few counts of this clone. The CDR3 reads CASSTSGSYEQYF. The CDR3 DNA follows: TGTGCCAGTAGTACTAGCGGGAGTTACGAGCAGTACTTC. The chain is built from TRBV19 and TRBJ2-7; TRBD2 agrees at 10 bases. Germline values: CDR1 LNHDA, CDR2 SQIVND (reference sequence). This CDR3 is 13 amino acids long. V trimming: 4 bases; J trimming: 4 bases; junction bases outside the gene matches: 1.

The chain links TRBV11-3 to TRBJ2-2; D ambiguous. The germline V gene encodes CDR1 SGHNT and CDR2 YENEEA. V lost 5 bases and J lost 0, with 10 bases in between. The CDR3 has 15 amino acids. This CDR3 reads CASSPYAANTGELFF. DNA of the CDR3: TGTGCCAGCAGCCCCTACGCGGCGAACACCGGGGAGCTGTTTTTT.

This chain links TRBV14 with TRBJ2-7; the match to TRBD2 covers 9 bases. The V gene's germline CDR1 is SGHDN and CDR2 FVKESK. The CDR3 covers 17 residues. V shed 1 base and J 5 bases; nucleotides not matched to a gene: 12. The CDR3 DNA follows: TGTGCCAGCAGCCAAGGTCGGTTTAGCGGGAGTAAGAACGAGCAGTACGTC. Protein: CASSQGRFSGSKNEQYV.

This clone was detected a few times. DNA of the CDR3: TGTGCCAGCAGCCCTCCCGGGACAAGCACTGCCTACGAGCAGTACGTC. It yields the protein CASSPPGTSTAYEQYV. The chain links TRBV5-4 to TRBJ2-7; possibly TRBD1 for D (6 bases). The germline CDR1 and CDR2 sequences are SGHNT and YYREEE (reference sequence). The V gene lost 4 bases and the J gene lost 2 bases, with 19 bases spanning the gap. The CDR3 is made up of 16 amino acids.

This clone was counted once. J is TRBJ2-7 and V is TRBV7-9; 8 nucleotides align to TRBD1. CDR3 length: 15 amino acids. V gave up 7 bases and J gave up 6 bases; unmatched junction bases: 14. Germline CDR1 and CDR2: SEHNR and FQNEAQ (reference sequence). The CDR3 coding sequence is TGTGCCAGCACCGAGACAGGGGAAGGGATCCTCGAGCAGTACTTC. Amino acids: CASTETGEGILEQYF.

In DNA form, the CDR3 reads TGTGCCAGCAGTTTAACACAGACGGGCAATCAGCCCCAGCATTTT. Encoded protein: CASSLTQTGNQPQHF. The chain joins TRBV27 to TRBJ1-5; D is unresolved. Germline V gives CDR1 MNHEY, CDR2 SMNVEV (reference sequence). This CDR3 spans 15 amino acids. V gave up 2 bases and J gave up 2 bases, with 10 bases separating them.

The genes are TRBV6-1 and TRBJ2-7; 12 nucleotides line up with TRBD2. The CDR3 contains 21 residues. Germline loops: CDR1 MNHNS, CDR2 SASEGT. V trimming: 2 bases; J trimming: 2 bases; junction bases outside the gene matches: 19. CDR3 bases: TGTGCCAGCAGTGAAACTAAGAGACAGACTTATTCTAGCGGGAGGGCCTACGAGCAGTACTTC. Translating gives CASSETKRQTYSSGRAYEQYF.

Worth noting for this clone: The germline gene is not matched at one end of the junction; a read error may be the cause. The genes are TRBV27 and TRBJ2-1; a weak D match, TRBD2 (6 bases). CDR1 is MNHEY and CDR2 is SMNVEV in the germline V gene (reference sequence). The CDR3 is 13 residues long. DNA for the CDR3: TGTGCCAGCAGCTTATTTCACGGGGGTGAGCAGTTCTTC. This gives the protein CASSLFHGGEQFF.

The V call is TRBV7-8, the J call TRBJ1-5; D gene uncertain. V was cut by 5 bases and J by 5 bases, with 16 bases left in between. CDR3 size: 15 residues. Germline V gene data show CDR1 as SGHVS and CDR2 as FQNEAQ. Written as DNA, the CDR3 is TGTGCCAGCAGCCTTAGTTTCCTGTCGGATCAGCCCCAGCATTTT. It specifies CASSLSFLSDQPQHF.

DNA of the CDR3: TGTGCCAGCGGGCTAGCGAACTCCTACAATGAGCAGTTCTTC. Its translation is CASGLANSYNEQFF. The J gene is TRBJ2-1, the V gene TRBV27, with D perhaps TRBD2 (6 bases). From germline, CDR1 is MNHEY and CDR2 SMNVEV (reference sequence). V was shortened by 8 bases and J by 0 bases, with 11 bases between the two germline ends. The CDR3 is made up of 14 amino acids.

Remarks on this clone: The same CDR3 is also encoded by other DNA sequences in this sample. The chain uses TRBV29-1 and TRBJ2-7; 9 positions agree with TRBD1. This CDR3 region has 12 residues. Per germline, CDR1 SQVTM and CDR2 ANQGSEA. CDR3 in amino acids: CSAGTGTYEQYF. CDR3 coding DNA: TGCAGTGCCGGGACAGGGACCTACGAGCAGTACTTC.

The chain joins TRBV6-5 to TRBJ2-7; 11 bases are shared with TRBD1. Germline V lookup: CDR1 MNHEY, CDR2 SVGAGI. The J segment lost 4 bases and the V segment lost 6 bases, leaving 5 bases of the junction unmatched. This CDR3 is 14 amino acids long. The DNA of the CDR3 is TGTGCCAGCAGCTCCGGACAGGGGGCGTACGAGCAGTACTTC. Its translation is CASSSGQGAYEQYF.

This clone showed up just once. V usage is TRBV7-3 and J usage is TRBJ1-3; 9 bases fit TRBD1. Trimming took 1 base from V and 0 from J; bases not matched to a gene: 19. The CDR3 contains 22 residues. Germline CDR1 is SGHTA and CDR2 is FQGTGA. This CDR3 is CASSLNSPRRDREGSSGNTIYF. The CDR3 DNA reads TGTGCCAGCAGCTTAAATTCCCCCCGCCGGGACAGGGAAGGTTCCTCTGGAAACACCATATATTTT.

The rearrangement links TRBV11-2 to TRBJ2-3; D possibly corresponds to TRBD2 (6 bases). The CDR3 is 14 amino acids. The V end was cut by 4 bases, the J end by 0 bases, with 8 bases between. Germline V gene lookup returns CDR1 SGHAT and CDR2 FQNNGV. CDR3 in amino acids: CASSSSGSTDTQYF. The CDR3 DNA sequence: TGTGCCAGCAGCTCCAGCGGGAGCACAGATACGCAGTATTTT.